This section outlines one T cell receptor (beta chain) sequence together with its context. This entry comes from a study of CDR3 diversity in severe acne. Using its own MiXCR run on the PCR reads, TCRdb lists one record per CDR3 protein. The table includes approximately 80,000 distinct CDR3 sequences, 51% detected once. The sequenced sample consisted of blood. The TCR comes from a male donor in good health, without acne.

The CDR3: CSARDRALYGYTF. The DNA for the CDR3 is TGCAGTGCCCGGGACAGGGCTCTCTATGGCTACACCTTC. The chain has TRBV20-1 and TRBJ1-2, with 9 bases aligning to TRBD1. Per the germline V gene, CDR1 is DFQATT and CDR2 is SNEGSKA (reference sequence). V was pared by 6 bases and J by 4 bases, with 6 bases of the junction left unmatched. The length of the CDR3 is 13 residues.